The 13 T cell receptor beta chains below all came from one sample that was sequenced in a study of shared clonotypes between healthy human individuals. Some clones are missing from TCRdb's copy, which holds only in-frame ones; the method was immunoSEQ multiplex PCR. The table shows over a million clones, with approximately 97% occurring only once. Sequenced sample: naive CD4+ T cells sorted from blood. Sample subset: CD45RA+ positively selected. The receptors were gathered from a man aged 25-45 years in good health.

The J gene is TRBJ2-3, the V gene TRBV2; 7 bases map to TRBD2. The CDR3 contains 16 residues. V shed 8 bases and J 4 bases; nucleotides not matched to a gene: 15. Germline assignment: CDR1 SNHLY and CDR2 FYNNEI. CDR3 residues: CASHSPGGSRADTQYF. Here the CDR3 DNA reads TGTGCCAGCCATTCCCCAGGCGGGAGTCGGGCAGATACGCAGTATTTT.

This clone has only one observation. This chain connects TRBV5-1 to TRBJ2-7, with unresolved D. This CDR3 region has 14 residues. V gave up 1 base and J gave up 5 bases, with 13 bases separating them. In germline, CDR1 is SGHRS, CDR2 YFSETQ. In DNA form, the CDR3 reads TGCGCCAGCAGCTTGAGAAGGCCCCAGGACGAGCAGTACTTC. Translating gives CASSLRRPQDEQYF.

The J gene is TRBJ2-7, the V gene TRBV29-1, with a weak D call TRBD1 (5 bases). The CDR3 covers 11 residues. Looked up from germline, CDR1 is SQVTM and CDR2 is ANQGSEA. V was shortened by 4 bases and J by 3 bases, with 7 bases between the two germline ends. The chain's CDR3 is CSVGRVYEQYF. The CDR3 DNA reads TGCAGCGTTGGCAGGGTCTACGAGCAGTACTTC.

The chain couples TRBV5-1 to TRBJ2-7; tentatively, D is TRBD1 or TRBD2 (6 bases each). Germline lookup yields CDR1 SGHRS and CDR2 YFSETQ. V was pared by 4 bases and J by 1 base, with 15 bases between. CDR3 size: 15 residues. Written as DNA, the CDR3 is TGCGCCAGCAGCCCATCGGGGGCAGAGTCCTACGAGCAGTACTTC. Its protein product is CASSPSGAESYEQYF.

This clone was counted a few times. The chain is built from TRBV10-1 and TRBJ2-7, with D maybe TRBD1 (5 bases). This CDR3 is 14 amino acids long. V lost 0 bases and J lost 7, with 13 bases in between. Per the germline V gene, CDR1 is WNHNN and CDR2 is SYGVQD (reference sequence). Here the CDR3 reads CASSESARVKEQYF. CDR3 bases: TGCGCCAGCAGTGAGTCGGCCAGGGTGAAAGAGCAGTACTTC.

The chain couples TRBV27 to TRBJ2-1; D may be TRBD2 (5 bases). This CDR3 comprises 13 residues. V lost 4 bases and J lost 5, with 9 bases in between. Per germline, CDR1 MNHEY and CDR2 SMNVEV (reference sequence). CDR3: CASSWTLNNEQFF. The CDR3 DNA sequence: TGTGCCAGCAGTTGGACTTTAAACAATGAGCAGTTCTTC.

The DNA for the CDR3 is TGTGCCAGCAGCCAAGATTTGGCGGCTTCATTTAACTATGGCTACACCTTC. It encodes CASSQDLAASFNYGYTF. The V and J genes are TRBV4-2 and TRBJ1-2, with unresolved D. Trimming shortened V by 0 bases and J by 1 base, and 15 bases separated the two germline ends. In germline, CDR1 is LGHNA, CDR2 YNFKEQ. The CDR3 contains 17 residues.

This CDR3 is CASSLRGSPGEKLFF. The DNA for the CDR3 is TGTGCCAGCAGCTTAAGGGGTAGTCCCGGAGAAAAACTGTTTTTT. The chain combines TRBV11-2 with TRBJ1-4, with D perhaps matching TRBD1 (5 bases). Trimming pared 2 bases from V and 8 bases from J, leaving 15 bases between. Germline V gene sequence: CDR1 SGHAT, CDR2 FQNNGV. The CDR3 loop spans 15 amino acids.

V usage is TRBV18 and J usage is TRBJ1-2; D is ambiguous. Germline V lookup: CDR1 KGHSH, CDR2 LQKENI. CDR3 length equals 16 residues. The V gene lost 0 bases and the J gene lost 1 base, with 12 bases spanning the gap. The CDR3 here is CASSPPGRAFNYGYTF. The CDR3, as DNA: TGTGCCAGCTCACCACCAGGGCGAGCTTTTAACTATGGCTACACCTTC.

This rearrangement joins TRBV16 to TRBJ2-1; 9 bases fit TRBD2. CDR3 length: 14 amino acids. CDR1 KGHSY and CDR2 FQNENV come from the germline V gene. The ends lost 0 bases at V and 10 bases at J; junction bases unmatched: 4. The CDR3 loop reads CASSQSEAGGEQFF. CDR3 sequence (DNA): TGTGCCAGCAGCCAATCGGAGGCGGGAGGGGAGCAGTTCTTC.

The chain links TRBV7-6 to TRBJ2-2; no clear D. V was trimmed by 5 bases and J by 2 bases, leaving 6 bases between them. The CDR3 extends over 13 amino acids. From germline, CDR1 is SGHVS and CDR2 FNYEAQ. Here the CDR3 reads CASSQTNTGELFF. CDR3 sequence (DNA): TGTGCCAGCAGCCAAACCAACACCGGGGAGCTGTTTTTT.

V and J are TRBV5-1 and TRBJ2-7, with a weak D call TRBD2 (7 bases). The CDR3 contains 18 residues. Trimming shortened V by 0 bases and J by 1 base, and 20 bases separated the two germline ends. Germline V CDR1 and CDR2: SGHRS, YFSETQ. This CDR3 is CASSLERGAARFSYEQYF. As DNA, the CDR3 is TGCGCCAGCAGCTTGGAACGGGGGGCCGCTCGGTTTTCCTACGAGCAGTACTTC.

The V and J genes are TRBV15 and TRBJ2-5, with D hard to call. The CDR3 is 13 amino acids. V was cut by 8 bases and J by 7 bases, with 17 bases left in between. The germline CDR1 and CDR2 sequences are LNHNV and YYDKDF (reference sequence). CDR3 DNA sequence: TGTGCCACCGGACCTCCGCCCGGCGTGACCCAGTACTTC. It yields the protein CATGPPPGVTQYF.